Each of the 19 T cell receptor beta chains below was sequenced from the same sample in a study of T-cell reconstitution after alpha-beta-depleted transplantation in children. Preparation of the TCRbeta library involved a method that used unique molecular identifiers. TCRdb redid the calling of the PCR reads with MiXCR, one entry per CDR3 protein. The sample has 350,000 to 450,000 distinct CDR3 sequences, roughly 20% seen once. Material: PBMCs from the stem cell graft donor, obtained from the stem cell graft. The receptors stem from a human donor who donated a stem cell graft to a child with acute myeloid leukemia.

The chain is built from TRBV7-9 and TRBJ1-5; D remains unclear. CDR3 length: 14 amino acids. Trimming stripped 4 bases from V and 4 bases from J, with 11 bases between. CDR1 is SEHNR and CDR2 is FQNEAQ in the germline V gene (reference sequence). CDR3 DNA: TGTGCCAGCAGCTCTAGACTCGAAAATCAGCCCCAGCATTTT. Translating gives CASSSRLENQPQHF. Full variable domain (rest looked up from reference TRBV7-9 and TRBJ1-5): DTGVSQNPRHKITKRGQNVTFRCDPISEHNRLYWYRQTLGQGPEFLTYFQNEAQLEKSRLLSDRFSAERPKGSFSTLEIQRTEQGDSAMYLCASSSRLENQPQHFGDGTRLSIL.

This clonotype was seen a handful of times. J is TRBJ2-7 and V is TRBV30; D might be TRBD1 (6 bases). This CDR3 has 12 residues. Trimming removed 7 bases at V and 4 bases at J, with 14 bases between. Germline V lookup: CDR1 GTSNPN, CDR2 SVGIG (reference sequence). This chain's CDR3 is CAYRDTLYEQYF. The CDR3 DNA reads TGTGCCTACCGGGACACATTGTACGAGCAGTACTTC.

Only a few counts were recorded for this clonotype. The chain uses TRBV6-1 and TRBJ1-1; D possibly corresponds to TRBD1 (6 bases). The CDR3 sequence is 14 residues long. The germline CDR1 and CDR2 sequences are MNHNS and SASEGT. Trimming took off 6 bases at V and 0 bases at J, with 11 bases between the two ends. CDR3 coding DNA: TGTGCCAGCAGCAGGACAGACGTGAACACTGAAGCTTTCTTT. Residues: CASSRTDVNTEAFF.

The chain joins TRBV28 to TRBJ2-7; D uncertain. This CDR3 region has 13 residues. Germline V CDR1 and CDR2: MDHEN, SYDVKM. Trimming removed 6 bases at V and 4 bases at J, with 13 bases between. The CDR3 DNA reads TGTGCCAGCAGGCGCCCGCCAGGATACGAGCAGTACTTC. This gives the protein CASRRPPGYEQYF.

This clonotype was seen ten or more times. The V and J genes are TRBV20-1 and TRBJ2-7; perhaps TRBD1 as D (6 bases). The CDR3 totals 15 residues. With 5 bases removed from V and 0 bases from J, the gap between germline ends came to 17 bases. Germline V gene lookup returns CDR1 DFQATT and CDR2 SNEGSKA (reference sequence). CDR3 sequence reads: CSAGAVPGASYEQYF. The CDR3 DNA is TGCAGTGCTGGGGCCGTACCAGGGGCCTCCTACGAGCAGTACTTC.

There are a few counts of this clonotype. The CDR3 DNA sequence: TGTGCCAGCAGTGCACCGGGACTAGCTGGCGGGACTTACGAGCAGTACTTC. Translation: CASSAPGLAGGTYEQYF. The chain has TRBV12-3 or TRBV12-4 and TRBJ2-7, with 9 bases that match TRBD2. The junction had 15 bases not matched to a gene; V was cut back by 5 bases and J by 4 bases. The CDR3 is made up of 17 amino acids.

The rearrangement joins TRBV20-1 to TRBJ2-5; maybe TRBD2 (6 bases). Germline V gene data show CDR1 as DFQATT and CDR2 as SNEGSKA (reference sequence). Trimming removed 5 bases at V and 5 bases at J, with 21 bases between. The CDR3 loop spans 15 amino acids. The CDR3 nucleotides read TGCAGTGCTCCCCATACTAGCATACGTATGGAGACCCAGTACTTC. Amino acids: CSAPHTSIRMETQYF.

The chain combines TRBV24-1 with TRBJ1-4, with D possibly matching TRBD1 (5 bases). In germline, CDR1 is KGHDR, CDR2 SFDVKD. This CDR3 contains 16 residues. Trimming cost V 5 bases and J 6 bases, with 18 bases left between them. DNA for the CDR3: TGTGCCACCAGTGGGACCGGTAGGGGCAATGATGAAAAACTGTTTTTT. Amino acid sequence: CATSGTGRGNDEKLFF.

A single count supports this clonotype. V gene TRBV5-1 combines with J gene TRBJ2-5, with D uncertain. The length of the CDR3 is 13 residues. Per germline, CDR1 SGHRS and CDR2 YFSETQ. Deletions cut 0 bases from V and 5 bases from J, with 8 bases between. The CDR3 coding sequence is TGCGCCAGCAGCTTGGAAGCTTGGGAGACCCAGTACTTC. It translates to CASSLEAWETQYF.

This clonotype was observed at least ten times. V is TRBV12-3 or TRBV12-4 and J is TRBJ2-1; possible D gene TRBD1, 5 bases. The V end lost 7 bases, the J end lost 6 bases, and 16 bases lay between the germline ends. The CDR3 extends over 14 amino acids. CDR3 in amino acids: CASTQGAETNEQFF. In DNA, the CDR3 is TGTGCCAGCACCCAAGGGGCGGAAACCAATGAGCAGTTCTTC.

The genes are TRBV29-1 and TRBJ2-1; 8 bases map to TRBD1. CDR1 and CDR2 from the germline V gene are SQVTM and ANQGSEA. Trimming took 7 bases from V and 8 from J; bases not matched to a gene: 10. The CDR3 has 13 residues. This CDR3 reads CSATGQGGDEQFF. CDR3 bases: TGCAGCGCTACTGGACAGGGAGGCGATGAGCAGTTCTTC.

The V call is TRBV3-1, the J call TRBJ2-2; D is unresolved. The CDR3 is 16 amino acids. The V end was cut by 3 bases, the J end by 0 bases, with 11 bases between. Germline CDR1 LGHDT, CDR2 YNNKEL (reference sequence). The CDR3 region is CASSHGYNANTGELFF. As DNA, the CDR3 is TGTGCCAGCAGCCATGGGTATAACGCGAACACCGGGGAGCTGTTTTTT.

This clonotype was detected a few times. The V and J genes are TRBV27 and TRBJ2-3; D remains unclear. Trimming stripped 3 bases from V and 2 bases from J, with 6 bases between. The CDR3 consists of 13 residues. Per germline, CDR1 MNHEY and CDR2 SMNVEV (reference sequence). DNA of the CDR3: TGTGCCAGCAGTTTCCCCCTCACAGATACGCAGTATTTT. This sequence encodes CASSFPLTDTQYF.

This clonotype was recorded a few times. The rearrangement uses TRBV29-1 and TRBJ2-5; D is tentatively TRBD1 or TRBD2 (5 bases each). V dropped 3 bases and J dropped 3 bases, with 14 bases sitting between them. Germline V CDR1 and CDR2: SQVTM, ANQGSEA. CDR3 length: 14 amino acids. This chain's CDR3 is CSVDAGTVEETQYF. The CDR3 nucleotides are TGCAGCGTTGACGCTGGGACGGTGGAAGAGACCCAGTACTTC.

This clonotype was found a few times. The chain employs TRBV12-3 or TRBV12-4 and TRBJ2-4, with D hard to call. CDR3 length: 17 residues. The V end lost 5 bases, the J end lost 1 base, and 18 bases lay between the germline ends. The CDR3 DNA sequence: TGTGCCAGCAGTACTCAATACTCCTTGGTGGCCAAAAACATTCAGTACTTC. Translation gives CASSTQYSLVAKNIQYF.

This clonotype appeared a few times. This chain links TRBV20-1 with TRBJ2-1, with 7 bases that match TRBD2. The CDR3 sequence is 13 residues long. After removal of 3 bases from V and 6 bases from J, the junction contained 5 bases not matched to a gene. Germline V lookup: CDR1 DFQATT, CDR2 SNEGSKA (reference sequence). This CDR3 reads CSARASGPNEQFF. The DNA of the CDR3 is TGCAGTGCTAGGGCTAGCGGCCCCAATGAGCAGTTCTTC.

This clonotype was seen just once. The chain links TRBV13 to TRBJ2-1, with TRBD2 matching 7 bases. The CDR3 covers 21 residues. Germline V lookup: CDR1 PRHDT, CDR2 FYEKMQ (reference sequence). The trim removed 5 bases at V and 8 bases at J, leaving 30 bases unmatched. CDR3 residues: CASSGLDLAEEFTRNVDEQFF. CDR3 DNA sequence: TGTGCCAGCAGCGGCCTGGACCTAGCGGAAGAGTTTACCCGCAATGTAGATGAGCAGTTCTTC.

This clonotype was seen a few times. The chain carries TRBV12-3 or TRBV12-4 and TRBJ1-5, with D unresolved. This CDR3 comprises 14 residues. Trimming took 1 base from V and 0 from J, leaving 4 bases between them. As DNA, the CDR3 is TGTGCCAGCAGTTTAGAGGATAGCAATCAGCCCCAGCATTTT. Translated, it gives CASSLEDSNQPQHF.

Concerning this clonotype: At one end the junction does not follow the germline gene, possibly because of a read error. The chain employs TRBV20-1 and TRBJ2-3, with TRBD2 matching 10 bases. CDR3 length: 14 residues. Germline V lookup: CDR1 DFQATT, CDR2 SNEGSKA (reference sequence). DNA of the CDR3: TGCAATGCTAGGCCTAGCGGGAGAACAGATACGCAGTATTTT. Its protein is CNARPSGRTDTQYF.